This TCR beta chain derives from a study of blood T cells in healthy people across ages. Together with a sample-barcoded 5' primer, a J-beta primer mix was included in a second PCR lasting about 7 to 12 cycles. Every cDNA was tagged by a template-switch adaptor with 12 random nucleotides. TCRdb called the 5' RACE reads again in MiXCR, with one record for every CDR3 protein. Counted here are 910,000 or so distinct CDR3 sequences, roughly 51% occurring once; the ten biggest clones make up 20% to 25%. The study drew donors from healthy Caucasian individuals in Russia aged roughly 6 to 95. The table lists this clonotype with a count of one. Its antigen remains unknown. Germline CDR1 and CDR2: SGHDT and YYEEEE. This CDR3 region has 17 residues. Study findings and constraints: Strongly correlated with naive T cell percentage was TCR beta diversity.

This chain uses TRBV5-6 with TRBJ2-4; D may be TRBD1 (5 bases). The J call may not be correct, given that the DNA end is closer to TRBJ2-5. The source material was blood. The clonotype originates from a woman aged 60 to 75 in good health. The CDR3 DNA reads TGTGCCAGCAGCTTGGTTGGACAAGAAAAAAAACGAGAGACCCAGTACTTC. It specifies CASSLVGQEKKRETQYF.